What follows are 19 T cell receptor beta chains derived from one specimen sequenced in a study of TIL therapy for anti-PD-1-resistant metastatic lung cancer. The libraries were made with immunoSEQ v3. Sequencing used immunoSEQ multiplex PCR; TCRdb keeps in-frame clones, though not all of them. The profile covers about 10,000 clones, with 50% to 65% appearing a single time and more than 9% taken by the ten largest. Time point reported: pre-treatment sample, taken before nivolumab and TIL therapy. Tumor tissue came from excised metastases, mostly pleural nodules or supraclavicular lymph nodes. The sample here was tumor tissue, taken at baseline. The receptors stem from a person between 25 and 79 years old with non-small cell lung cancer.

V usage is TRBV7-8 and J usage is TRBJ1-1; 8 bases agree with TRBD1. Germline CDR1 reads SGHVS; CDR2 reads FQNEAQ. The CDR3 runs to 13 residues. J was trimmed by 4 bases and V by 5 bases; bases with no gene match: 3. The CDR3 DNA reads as TGTGCCAGCAGCAGACAGGGGTCCACTGAAGCTTTCTTT. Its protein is CASSRQGSTEAFF. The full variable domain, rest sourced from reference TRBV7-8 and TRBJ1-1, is GAGVSQSPRYKVAKRGQDVALRCDPISGHVSLFWYQQALGQGPEFLTYFQNEAQLDKSGLPSDRFFAERPEGSVSTLKIQRTQQEDSAVYLCASSRQGSTEAFFGQGTRLTVV.

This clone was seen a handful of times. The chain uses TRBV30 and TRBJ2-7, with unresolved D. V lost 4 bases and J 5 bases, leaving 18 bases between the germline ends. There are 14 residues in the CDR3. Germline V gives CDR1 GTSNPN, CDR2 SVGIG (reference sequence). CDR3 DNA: TGTGCCTGGAAGGGTGTTGTGGGCATCGACGAGCAGTACTTC. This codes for CAWKGVVGIDEQYF.

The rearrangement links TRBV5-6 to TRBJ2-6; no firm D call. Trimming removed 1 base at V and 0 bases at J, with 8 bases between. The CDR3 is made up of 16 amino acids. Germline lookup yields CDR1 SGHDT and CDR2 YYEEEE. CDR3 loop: CASSLRSYSGANVLTF. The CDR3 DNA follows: TGTGCCAGCAGCTTGAGGTCCTACTCTGGGGCCAACGTCCTGACTTTC.

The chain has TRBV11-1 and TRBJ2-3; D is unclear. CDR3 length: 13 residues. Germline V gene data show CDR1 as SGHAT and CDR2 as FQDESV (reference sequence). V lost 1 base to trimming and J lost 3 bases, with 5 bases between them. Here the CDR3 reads CASSLDTTDTQYF. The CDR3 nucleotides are TGTGCCAGCAGCTTAGATACGACAGATACGCAGTATTTT.

The DNA for the CDR3 is TGTGCCAGCAGCTTAGAGGGCGGGAGTAGCTACGAGCAGTACTTC. This gives the protein CASSLEGGSSYEQYF. The J gene is TRBJ2-7, the V gene TRBV11-3, with 7 nucleotides matching TRBD2. J lost 3 bases, V lost 0 bases, and 5 bases had no gene match. CDR3 length equals 15 residues. Germline-derived CDR1 and CDR2 are SGHNT and YENEEA.

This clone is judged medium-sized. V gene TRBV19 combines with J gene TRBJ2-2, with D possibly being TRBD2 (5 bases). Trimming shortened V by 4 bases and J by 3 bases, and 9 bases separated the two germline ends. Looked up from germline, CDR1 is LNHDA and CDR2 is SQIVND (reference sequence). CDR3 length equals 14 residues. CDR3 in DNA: TGTGCCAGTAGTAAGCGGCTCCACACCGGGGAGCTGTTTTTT. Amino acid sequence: CASSKRLHTGELFF.

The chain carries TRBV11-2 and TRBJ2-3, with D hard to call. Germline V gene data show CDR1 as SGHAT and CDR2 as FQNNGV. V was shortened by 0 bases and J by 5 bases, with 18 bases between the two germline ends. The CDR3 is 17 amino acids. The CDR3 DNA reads TGTGCCAGCAGCTTAGATTCGGCAGCTCGGTGGGGAGATACGCAGTATTTT. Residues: CASSLDSAARWGDTQYF.

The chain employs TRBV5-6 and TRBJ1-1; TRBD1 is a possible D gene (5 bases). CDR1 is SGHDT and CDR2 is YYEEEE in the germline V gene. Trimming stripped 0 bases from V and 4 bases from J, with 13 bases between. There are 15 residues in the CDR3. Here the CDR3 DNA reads TGTGCCAGCAGCTTGGGTTGGGGGGATGCCACTGAAGCTTTCTTT. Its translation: CASSLGWGDATEAFF.

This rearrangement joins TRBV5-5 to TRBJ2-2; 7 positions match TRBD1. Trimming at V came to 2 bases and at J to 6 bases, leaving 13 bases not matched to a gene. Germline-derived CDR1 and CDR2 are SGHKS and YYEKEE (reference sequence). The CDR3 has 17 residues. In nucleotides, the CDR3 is TGTGCCAGCAGCTTCATATTTGGGCAGGGGGTTGCCGGGGAGCTGTTTTTT. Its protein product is CASSFIFGQGVAGELFF.

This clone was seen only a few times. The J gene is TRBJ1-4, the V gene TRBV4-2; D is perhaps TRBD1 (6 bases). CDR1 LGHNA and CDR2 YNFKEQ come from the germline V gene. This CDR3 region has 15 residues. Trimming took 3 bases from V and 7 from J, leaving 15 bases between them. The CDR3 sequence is CASSQRGHGGEKLFF. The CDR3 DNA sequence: TGTGCCAGCAGCCAGAGGGGACATGGCGGTGAAAAACTGTTTTTT.

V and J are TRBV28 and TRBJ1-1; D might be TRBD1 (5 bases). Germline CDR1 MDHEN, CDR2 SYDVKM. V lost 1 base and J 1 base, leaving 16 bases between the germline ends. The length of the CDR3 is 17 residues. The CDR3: CASSLSGGGARNTEAFF. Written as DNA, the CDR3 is TGTGCCAGCAGTTTATCGGGCGGCGGGGCCAGGAACACTGAAGCTTTCTTT.

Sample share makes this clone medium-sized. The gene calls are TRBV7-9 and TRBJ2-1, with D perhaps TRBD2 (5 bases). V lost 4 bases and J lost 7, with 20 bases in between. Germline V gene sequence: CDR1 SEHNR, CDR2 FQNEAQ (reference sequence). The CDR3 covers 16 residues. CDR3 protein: CASSSFITTSLNEQFF. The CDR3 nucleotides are TGTGCCAGCAGCTCCTTTATAACAACTAGTTTGAATGAGCAGTTCTTC.

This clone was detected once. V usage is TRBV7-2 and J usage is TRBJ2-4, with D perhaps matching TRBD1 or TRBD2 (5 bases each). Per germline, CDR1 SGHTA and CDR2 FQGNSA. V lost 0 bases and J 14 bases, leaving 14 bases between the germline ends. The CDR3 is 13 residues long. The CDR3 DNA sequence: TGTGCCAGCAGCTTAGCCGGGACCGACCTCAAGTACTTC. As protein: CASSLAGTDLKYF.

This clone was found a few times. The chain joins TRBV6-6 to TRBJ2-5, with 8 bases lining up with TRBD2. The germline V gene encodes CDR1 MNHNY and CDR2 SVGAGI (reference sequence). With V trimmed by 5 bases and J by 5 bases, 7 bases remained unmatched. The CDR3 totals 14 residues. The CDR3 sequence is CASSLRGGWETQYF. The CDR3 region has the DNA TGTGCCAGCAGTCTCCGGGGGGGCTGGGAGACCCAGTACTTC.

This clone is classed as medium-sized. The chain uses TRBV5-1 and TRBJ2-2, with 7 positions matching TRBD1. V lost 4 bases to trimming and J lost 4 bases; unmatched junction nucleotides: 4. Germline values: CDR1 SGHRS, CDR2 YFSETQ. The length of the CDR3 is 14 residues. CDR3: CASSQTGFTGELFF. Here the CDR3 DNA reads TGCGCCAGCAGCCAGACAGGGTTCACCGGGGAGCTGTTTTTT.

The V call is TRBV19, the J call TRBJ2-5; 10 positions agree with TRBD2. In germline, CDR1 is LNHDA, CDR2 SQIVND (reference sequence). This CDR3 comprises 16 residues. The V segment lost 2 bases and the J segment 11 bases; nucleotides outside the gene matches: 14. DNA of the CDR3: TGTGCCAGTAGTATACGGTGGACAGCGGGGGGGCTGGAGCAGTACTTC. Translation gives CASSIRWTAGGLEQYF.

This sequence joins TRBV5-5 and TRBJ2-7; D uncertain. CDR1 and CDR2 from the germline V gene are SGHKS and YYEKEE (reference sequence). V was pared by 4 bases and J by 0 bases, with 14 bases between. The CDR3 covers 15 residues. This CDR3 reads CASSQGPERSYEQYF. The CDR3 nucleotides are TGTGCCAGCAGCCAAGGACCGGAACGCTCCTACGAGCAGTACTTC.

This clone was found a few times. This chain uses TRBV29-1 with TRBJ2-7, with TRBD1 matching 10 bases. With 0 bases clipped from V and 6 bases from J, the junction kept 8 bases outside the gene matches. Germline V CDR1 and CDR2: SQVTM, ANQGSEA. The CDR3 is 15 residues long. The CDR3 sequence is CSVEDRGTGVPEQYF. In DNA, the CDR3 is TGCAGCGTTGAAGATCGGGGGACAGGGGTTCCCGAGCAGTACTTC.

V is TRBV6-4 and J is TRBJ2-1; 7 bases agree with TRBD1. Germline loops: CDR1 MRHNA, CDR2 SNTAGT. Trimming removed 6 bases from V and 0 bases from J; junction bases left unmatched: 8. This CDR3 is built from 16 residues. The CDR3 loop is CASSRHRDSSYNEQFF. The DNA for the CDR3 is TGTGCCAGCAGCCGACACCGGGACAGCTCCTACAATGAGCAGTTCTTC.